The rows below give T cell receptor beta chains drawn from one sample of a study of blood T cell repertoires in COVID-19. Here immunoSEQ multiplex PCR was the method, and the copy in TCRdb shows in-frame clones only, minus some. The repertoire holds around 70,000 clones, with 80% as singletons. The sample was peripheral blood. The receptors shown here come from a human donor in a cohort sampled during active COVID-19. CDR3s include the opening cysteine and the closing phenylalanine or tryptophan. A D gene is named only where the DNA matches it firmly. Only some rows state a clone size, as once, few, many or a class for expanded clones.

cdr3_length,v_call,d_call,clone_size,j_call,cdr3_aa,cdr3_nt
12,TRBV30,NA,NA,TRBJ2-3,CAWKANTDTQYF,TGTGCCTGGAAAGCCAACACAGATACGCAGTATTTT
15,TRBV11-3,NA,NA,TRBJ1-2,CASSPRWAPNYGYTF,TGTGCCAGCAGCCCTCGTTGGGCCCCTAACTATGGCTACACCTTC
19,TRBV3-1/TRBV3-2,TRBD2,once,TRBJ2-1,CASSQVRISGRISYNEQFF,TGTGCCAGCAGCCAAGTGAGAATTAGCGGGAGGATCTCCTACAATGAGCAGTTCTTC
12,TRBV6-1,TRBD1,NA,TRBJ1-1,CASSENRGTAFF,TGTGCCAGCAGTGAAAACAGGGGAACGGCTTTCTTT
13,TRBV6-2/TRBV6-3,NA,few,TRBJ2-5,CASSYWQGETQYF,TGTGCCAGCAGTTACTGGCAGGGGGAGACCCAGTACTTC
17,TRBV5-1,NA,few,TRBJ2-3,CASSLGVTRGLTDTQYF,TGCGCCAGCAGCTTGGGAGTGACTAGGGGCCTCACAGATACGCAGTATTTT
13,TRBV25-1,NA,NA,TRBJ1-1,CASSIQGNTEAFF,TGTGCCAGCAGTATCCAGGGGAACACTGAAGCTTTCTTT
15,TRBV6-2/TRBV6-3,TRBD1,NA,TRBJ1-4,CASSLSGTGQEKLFF,TGTGCCAGCAGTCTGTCCGGGACAGGGCAAGAAAAACTGTTTTTT
19,TRBV4-3,NA,NA,TRBJ2-1,CASSQEFSPRGGGRNEQFF,TGCGCCAGCAGCCAAGAGTTTAGCCCCCGGGGAGGAGGCAGAAATGAGCAGTTCTTC
15,TRBV9,NA,NA,TRBJ2-3,CASSVAGSSADTQYF,TGTGCCAGCAGCGTAGCGGGGAGTAGTGCAGATACGCAGTATTTT
15,TRBV7-9,TRBD2,NA,TRBJ2-1,CASSSRTSGDNEQFF,TGTGCCAGCAGCTCCAGGACTAGCGGGGACAATGAGCAGTTCTTC
13,TRBV5-1,NA,NA,TRBJ1-1,CASSLAGHTEAFF,TGCGCCAGCAGCTTGGCAGGGCACACTGAAGCTTTCTTT
15,TRBV2,NA,NA,TRBJ2-5,CASRKQGLASGTQYF,TGTGCCAGCAGGAAACAGGGCTTGGCGTCGGGGACCCAGTACTTC
11,TRBV6-1,NA,NA,TRBJ2-3,CASSERGSQYF,TGTGCCAGCAGTGAACGCGGGTCGCAGTATTTT
13,TRBV7-8,TRBD1,NA,TRBJ1-2,CASSSTGNYGYTF,TGTGCCAGCAGCTCGACAGGGAACTATGGCTACACCTTC
15,TRBV28,NA,NA,TRBJ2-6,CASSWAGSGANVLTF,TGTGCCAGCAGTTGGGCGGGTTCTGGGGCCAACGTCCTGACTTTC
14,TRBV5-1,TRBD1,NA,TRBJ2-2,CASRPSTGTEVLFF,TGCGCCAGCAGACCCTCAACCGGGACAGAGGTATTATTTTTT
14,TRBV11-3,NA,NA,TRBJ1-1,CASSLGTRGTEAFF,TGTGCCAGCAGCTTGGGGACTCGGGGCACTGAAGCTTTCTTT
13,TRBV3-1/TRBV3-2,NA,NA,TRBJ1-6,CASSYRLNSPLHF,TGTGCCAGCAGCTATAGACTTAATTCACCCCTCCACTTT
16,TRBV6-1,NA,NA,TRBJ2-2,CASSDRGFGNSRELFF,TGTGCCAGCAGTGATAGGGGGTTCGGCAACTCCCGGGAGCTGTTTTTT
14,TRBV25-1,NA,NA,TRBJ1-2,CASSETHRNYGYTF,TGTGCCAGCAGTGAAACACACAGAAACTATGGCTACACCTTC
14,TRBV30,NA,NA,TRBJ2-3,CACTSEYGTDTQYF,TGTGCCTGCACTAGTGAATATGGCACAGATACGCAGTATTTT
14,TRBV6-6,NA,NA,TRBJ1-4,CASRGGGTNEKLFF,TGTGCCAGCCGGGGTGGGGGGACTAATGAAAAACTGTTTTTT
16,TRBV4-1,NA,few,TRBJ2-2,CASSQVGTANTGELFF,TGCGCCAGCAGCCAAGTAGGCACAGCGAACACCGGGGAGCTGTTTTTT
13,TRBV6-5,TRBD1,few,TRBJ1-6,CATRTGFGSPLHF,TGTGCCACCAGGACAGGATTCGGATCACCCCTCCACTTT